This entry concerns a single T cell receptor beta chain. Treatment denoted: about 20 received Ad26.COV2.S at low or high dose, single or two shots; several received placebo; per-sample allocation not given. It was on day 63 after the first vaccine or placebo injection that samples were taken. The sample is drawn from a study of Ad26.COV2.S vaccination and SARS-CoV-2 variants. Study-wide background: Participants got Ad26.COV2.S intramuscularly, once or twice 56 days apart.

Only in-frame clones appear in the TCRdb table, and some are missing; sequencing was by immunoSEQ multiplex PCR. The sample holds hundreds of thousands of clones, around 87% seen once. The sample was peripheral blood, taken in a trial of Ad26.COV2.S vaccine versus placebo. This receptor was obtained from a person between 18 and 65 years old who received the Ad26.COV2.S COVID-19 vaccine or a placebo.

Written as DNA, the CDR3 is TGTGCCAGCAGATCGGGACAGGGGGGAGATACGCAGTATTTT. Its protein product is CASRSGQGGDTQYF. The rearrangement links TRBV11-2 to TRBJ2-3; 11 nucleotides line up with TRBD1. The CDR3 runs 14 residues. Looked up from germline, CDR1 is SGHAT and CDR2 is FQNNGV. V was pared by 6 bases and J by 5 bases, with 4 bases of the junction left unmatched.